Reported below is one T cell receptor beta chain. Its antigen remains unknown. This entry comes from a study of T cell responses to AZD1222 COVID-19 vaccine. Points from the study as a whole: Donors skewed white British and female; clonal diversity was possibly underestimated.

Generated by immunoSEQ multiplex PCR, the TCRdb table keeps only in-frame clones and is missing some. The sample holds 150,000 to 160,000 clones, roughly nine tenths seen once. The germline V and J ends were trimmed by 2 bases and 1 base, with 12 bases remaining between them. From germline, CDR1 is MDHEN and CDR2 SYDVKM. This CDR3 contains 15 residues. The rearrangement links TRBV28 to TRBJ2-7; perhaps TRBD1 as D (7 bases). The receptor comes from an adult who had recovered from COVID-19. The input for sequencing was peripheral blood, taken after recovery from COVID-19. This CDR3 is CASSLEAGGSYEQYF. The CDR3 DNA follows: TGTGCCAGCAGTTTAGAGGCAGGGGGGTCCTACGAGCAGTACTTC.